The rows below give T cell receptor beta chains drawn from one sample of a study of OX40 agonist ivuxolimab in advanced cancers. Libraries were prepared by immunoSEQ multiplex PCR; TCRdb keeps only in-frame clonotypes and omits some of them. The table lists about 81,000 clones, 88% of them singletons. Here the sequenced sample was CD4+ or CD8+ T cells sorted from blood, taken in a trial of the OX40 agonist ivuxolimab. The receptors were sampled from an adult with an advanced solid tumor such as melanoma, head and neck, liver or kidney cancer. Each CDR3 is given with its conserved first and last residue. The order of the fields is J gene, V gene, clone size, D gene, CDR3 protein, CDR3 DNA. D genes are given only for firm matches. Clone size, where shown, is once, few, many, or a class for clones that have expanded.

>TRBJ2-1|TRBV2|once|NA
CASRVGVYNEQFF
TGTGCCAGCCGGGTGGGGGTTTACAATGAGCAGTTCTTC
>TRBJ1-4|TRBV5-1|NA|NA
CASSPDSEPLFF
TGCGCCAGCAGCCCCGACAGCGAACCACTGTTTTTT
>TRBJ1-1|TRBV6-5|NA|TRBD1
CASSYSRGLETEAFF
TGTGCCAGCAGTTACTCGAGGGGGCTGGAGACTGAAGCTTTCTTT
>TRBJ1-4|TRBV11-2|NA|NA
CASSLEPEEVEKLFF
TGTGCCAGCAGCTTAGAACCGGAGGAGGTTGAAAAACTGTTTTTT
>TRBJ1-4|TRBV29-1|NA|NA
CSVGGEKLFF
TGCAGCGTTGGTGGGGAAAAACTGTTTTTT
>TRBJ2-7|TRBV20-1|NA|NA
CSASIYEQYF
TGCAGTGCTAGTATCTACGAGCAGTACTTC
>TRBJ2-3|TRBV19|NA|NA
CASGSGWGVSDTQYF
TGTGCCAGTGGATCCGGGTGGGGGGTATCAGATACGCAGTATTTT
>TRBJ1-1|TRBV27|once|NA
CASSSWTLGGTEAFF
TGTGCCAGCAGTTCCTGGACTTTGGGCGGCACTGAAGCTTTCTTT
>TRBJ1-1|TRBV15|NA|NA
CATSRGGGWSEAFF
TGTGCCACCAGCAGAGGGGGGGGGTGGAGTGAAGCTTTCTTT
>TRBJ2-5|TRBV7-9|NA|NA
CASSRAYPGQETQYF
TGTGCCAGCAGCCGTGCTTACCCAGGCCAAGAGACCCAGTACTTC